The source of this T cell receptor (beta chain) is a study of cytomegalovirus exposure and HLA in healthy donors (dated by TCRdb to the late 2010s). Context from the whole study: An earlier analysis of 587 of the donors reported 250 to 300 Gb of sequence data and around 110 million unique TCR beta sequences obtained from roughly 170 million T cells. Approximately 310 gigabases of sequencing data and tens of millions of unique TCR sequences were included in an early release covering around 650 HLA-typed donors. Of the approximately 400 genotyped donors, roughly 85% fell in the genetic ancestry cluster associated with self-reported Caucasian donors. The study aimed to test whether signatures of past pathogen exposure could be identified by cataloging public T cell receptors. The study used immunosequencing to profile the T cell repertoires of 666 subjects and linked those repertoires to cytomegalovirus serostatus. A separate validation cohort of roughly 110 different subjects was used in addition to the roughly 700-subject first cohort. The study combined high-throughput TCR immunosequencing, statistical association of individual TCRs with disease status, and machine learning to predict cytomegalovirus infection status. To study patterns of TCR occurrence, a later analysis re-analyzed previously published TCR beta repertoires from several hundred donors and added high-resolution HLA genotyping. Rather than drawing on any new phenotypic data, the later analysis identified candidate immune exposures from TCR beta sequences and the way those sequences occurred across donors. To decide whether each TCR beta V gene segment behaved as functional or pseudogenic, an earlier analysis of some 600 of the donors relied on high-throughput TCR beta sequencing. Donor age, sex, ethnicity and CMV serostatus were compiled alongside the repertoire data. In a later genetic analysis, genome-wide SNP genotypes for about three fifths of the roughly 670 donors were used, and that subset was treated as a discovery cohort. All discovery cohort repertoires had been generated on a single sequencing platform. Class I and class II HLA loci were covered by the typing at four-digit resolution. The number of donors typed differed by locus, with roughly 620-630 for A, B, C, DRB1 and DQB1, roughly 550 for DQA1, over 600 for DPA1, and some 440 for DPB1. Roughly 5 DR-DQ haplotypes were handled as single units for association and clustering, since linkage in the cohort was strong. Across 398 genotyped donors of the cohort, an average of about 220,000 unique TCR beta nucleotide sequences per donor were sequenced, and around 20% of those sequences were non-productive.

The cohort consisted of 600 to 750 healthy bone marrow donors. All cohort members were sampled while nominally healthy, although unrecorded immune exposures were likely present. The donor tested CMV seronegative and was one of the 352 seronegative cohort members. A peripheral blood sample was collected from each donor, and TCR beta sequencing was performed on peripheral blood mononuclear cells. Genomic DNA extraction from the blood cell samples was performed with the Qiagen DNeasy Blood Extraction Kit. For this clone: Its target antigen remains unknown. No base quality information exists; no much larger clone differs at one position.

The method was the immunoSEQ multiplex PCR assay. The multiplex PCR relied on a mix of 60 forward primers for TCR Vbeta segments and 13 reverse primers for TCR Jbeta segments. A multiplex PCR assay on genomic DNA amplified the CDR3 region of rearranged TCR beta genes. On the Illumina HiSeq System, the amplified TCR beta libraries were sequenced as 87-base-pair reads. The study's own analysis went as follows. A later analysis counted approximately 76 million unique TCR beta chains across the 650 to 800 repertoires, and roughly 10 million of these chains were shared by at least two donors. A nearest-neighbor algorithm error-corrected the raw reads and collapsed the reads into unique sequences, merging closely related sequences to remove PCR and sequencing errors. Alignment of CDR3 sequences to IMGT reference sequences was used to assign V, D and J gene segments. For a sequence to be retained, a match of at least six nucleotides to both a V gene segment and a J gene segment was required. Rearrangements were classified as productive when the CDR3 lacked stop codons and remained in frame with V and J, and all other rearrangements were classified as non-productive. Following IMGT convention, CDR3 was defined as the stretch from the second conserved V-encoded cysteine to the conserved J-encoded phenylalanine. Sequences without an unambiguous match to a single V gene segment were excluded from the earlier analysis of a few hundred of the donors. An earlier analysis of 587 of the donors classified V segments as functional when productive rearrangements were above 56.7% and as segregating when the standard deviation between donors was above 5%. A statistical classification framework was built for diagnosing cytomegalovirus status from the catalog of TCR beta chain sequences. V and J gene assignment, in a later analysis, came from comparing TCR nucleotide sequences with IMGT/GENE-DB human TR gene sequences. In a later analysis, CDR3 sequences and most-parsimonious VDJ recombination scenarios were assigned using the TCRdist pipeline. In a later analysis, each TCR beta chain was defined by its CDR3 amino acid sequence together with its V-gene family, and reads lacking a unique V-gene family were excluded. To address suspected cross-contamination and a sequencing artifact, a later analysis removed under 600 highly shared, low-generation-probability nucleotide sequences. In a later analysis, a clonal expansion index was calculated for each public chain from normalized within-repertoire ranks of inferred template counts. In a later analysis, generation probabilities were computed with a VDJ recombination model fitted to out-of-frame rearrangements, and the resulting probabilities were checked against IGoR. In a later analysis, TCR-TCR, TCR-HLA and TCR-CMV co-occurrence was scored with hypergeometric tests, and a repertoire-size bias correction was applied to TCR pairs. To estimate false discovery rates, a later analysis permuted the HLA or CMV assignments 20 times. In a later analysis, co-occurring TCRs were grouped using DBSCAN, with TCRdist sequence similarity added in when clustering inside HLA-allele-positive subsets. Repertoires with fewer than 30,000 or more than 120,000 public chains, plus five repertoires with anomalous nucleotide sharing, were excluded from co-occurrence clustering. This immuneACCESS table, as held by TCRdb, lists in-frame sequences with V and J called but not all clones. Of the missing ones, under half trace to an unresolved V gene in checked studies; the others have no known cause. The V and J calls and clone size come from that table; D and trimming were worked out from the DNA. A total of about 160,000 clones appear in this sample, approximately 80% of them only once. Of the sample, approximately 2.4% falls within the top ten clones.

Study-level results and caveats: The classifier was reported to diagnose cytomegalovirus status with high specificity and sensitivity in both the original and validation cohorts. CMV serostatus was the only immune exposure information available for the cohort. A later genetic analysis associated a missense DCLRE1C variant with V-gene and J-gene trimming of TCR beta chains, and an independent cohort replicated the association. Most TCR sequences were seen in very few donors, while some public TCRs were found in many individuals. According to a later analysis, most CMV-associated TCR beta chains appeared to be HLA-restricted, and the HLA associations seemed to be driven largely by CMV exposure. In the study, 164 TCR beta chains were listed as associated with cytomegalovirus. In a later analysis, HLA-associated TCR beta chains showed more clonal expansion and lower generation probabilities than non-associated chains that were equally common. The authors suggested that the approach could potentially be extended to other disease states and immunological phenotypes. Roughly uniform sequencing depth across donors was assumed in presence/absence analyses, although this assumption may not hold. Only TCR beta chains were sequenced in this cohort, and the absence of alpha or paired-chain data limited detectable features. A further reported finding was that TCR beta sequences accurately predicted the HLA-A and HLA-B alleles for most subjects in the first cohort. A later analysis found that TCR association rates varied across HLA loci, with DRB1 alleles showing the most associated TCRs and HLA-C alleles the fewest. Three of the identified cytomegalovirus-associated TCR beta chains were confirmed in vitro to be specific for cytomegalovirus antigens. According to a later analysis, parvovirus B19, influenza, CMV and Epstein-Barr virus appeared linked to several top co-occurrence clusters. When HLA alleles, especially DR and DQ, strongly co-occurred, TCR associations were difficult to assign to individual alleles. At a false discovery rate of 0.05, a later analysis linked 15,000 to 20,000 TCR beta sequences to specific HLA alleles. A group of highly shared sequence variants was considered likely to be a technical artifact of the sequencing pipeline. Broadly in line with IMGT annotations, most TCR beta V segments showed up in productive rearrangements about 87% or about 30% of the time in an earlier analysis of several hundred of the donors. Because counts were too low, more than 15 rarely observed V segments, including chromosome 9 orphons, were excluded from the earlier analysis of some 540 of the donors. In a later genetic analysis, fewer N-insertions in productive TCRs were reported among donors in an Asian-associated ancestry cluster than the approximately 710-donor mean. Because some donors lacked HLA typing at each locus, the association tests relied only on the typed subset. Correlated functional status among segregating V segments might be attributable to linkage disequilibrium, but an unknown experimental factor could not be ruled out.

Sequencing was done on a sample of PBMCs. The receptor was derived from a male donor in good health and CMV-seronegative.

The DNA is as follows: TGTGCCAGCAGTGAACTAGCGGGGGGGCCAGAGACCCAGTACTTC. Its product reads: CASSELAGGPETQYF. The V gene is TRBV6-1 and the J gene is TRBJ2-5; a stretch of 12 junction bases matches TRBD2. V trim: 2 bases; J trim: 4 bases; unmatched bases: 2. CDR1 and CDR2 are read off the germline V gene as MNHNS and SASEGT. Spanning cysteine to phenylalanine, the CDR3 consists of 15 amino acids. Only CDR3 DNA remains: 45 bases, in frame from the first base.